This is a list of T cell receptor beta chains from one sample in a study of T cells in Graves' hyperthyroidism and ophthalmopathy. MiXCR, applied by TCRdb to the multiplex PCR reads, yields one record per CDR3 protein. The sample consists of some 760,000 distinct CDR3 sequences, about 14% of them appearing once. Sample: blood. These receptor sequences come from a woman younger than 35 with Graves' hyperthyroidism. Both conserved end residues are part of each CDR3. The D gene is left open where the match is weak. Clone size appears in some rows only: once, few, many, or a class for an expanded clone.

J gene | V gene | clone size | CDR3 length | D gene | CDR3 protein | CDR3 DNA
TRBJ2-3 | TRBV3-1 | - | 14 | - | CASSQNPGGNTQYF | TGTGCCAGCAGCCAGAACCCCGGCGGGAATACGCAGTATTTT
TRBJ2-7 | TRBV6-2/TRBV6-3 | - | 15 | - | CASSYPQGGTYEQYF | TGTGCCAGCAGTTACCCCCAGGGGGGGACCTACGAGCAGTACTTC
TRBJ1-1 | TRBV29-1 | many | 14 | TRBD1 | CSVDHTGGKTEAFF | TGCAGCGTAGACCATACAGGGGGCAAAACTGAAGCTTTCTTT
TRBJ2-3 | TRBV7-8 | many | 15 | TRBD2 | CASVLAGASTDTQYF | TGTGCCAGCGTACTAGCGGGAGCGAGCACAGATACGCAGTATTTT
TRBJ2-1 | TRBV7-6 | many | 15 | - | CASSRGQGFVNEQFF | TGTGCCAGCAGCCGAGGGCAGGGGTTTGTCAATGAGCAGTTCTTC
TRBJ2-2 | TRBV14 | few | 16 | - | CASSQPVANNTGELFF | TGTGCCAGCAGCCAACCGGTGGCTAATAACACCGGGGAGCTGTTTTTT
TRBJ1-1 | TRBV9 | - | 17 | - | CASSPSQTGIQFAEAFF | TGTGCCAGCAGCCCCAGTCAAACCGGGATACAGTTCGCTGAAGCTTTCTTT
TRBJ1-2 | TRBV30 | - | 13 | - | CAWRFLNAAGYTF | TGTGCCTGGAGATTTTTAAACGCGGCTGGCTACACCTTC
TRBJ1-2 | TRBV7-9 | - | 13 | - | CASSIPGAVGYTF | TGTGCCAGCAGCATCCCGGGGGCTGTTGGCTACACCTTC
TRBJ2-1 | TRBV29-1 | few | 14 | TRBD2 | CSVEESGGENEQFF | TGCAGCGTTGAAGAGAGCGGGGGGGAAAATGAGCAGTTCTTC
TRBJ1-5 | TRBV30 | many | 16 | TRBD1 | CAWGKGTGGGNQPQHF | TGTGCCTGGGGGAAAGGGACAGGGGGCGGCAATCAGCCCCAGCATTTT
TRBJ2-7 | TRBV6-5 | many | 14 | - | CASSYGPGPYEQYF | TGTGCCAGCAGTTACGGGCCCGGGCCCTACGAGCAGTACTTC